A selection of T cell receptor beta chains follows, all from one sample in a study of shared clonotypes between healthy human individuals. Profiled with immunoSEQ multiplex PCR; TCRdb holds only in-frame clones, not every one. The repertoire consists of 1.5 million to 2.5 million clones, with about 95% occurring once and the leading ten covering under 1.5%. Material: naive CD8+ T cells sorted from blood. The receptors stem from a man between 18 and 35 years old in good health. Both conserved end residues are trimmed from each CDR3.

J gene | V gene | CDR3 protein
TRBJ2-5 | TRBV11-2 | ASSLSGGPKTQY
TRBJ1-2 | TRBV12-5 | ASGFGARGLGYGYT
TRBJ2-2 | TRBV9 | ASSVEGGREAGELF
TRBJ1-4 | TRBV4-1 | ASSQTLGGFDNEKLF
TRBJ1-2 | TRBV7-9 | ASSAGGPYYGYT
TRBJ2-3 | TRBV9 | ASSPAGTVTDTQY
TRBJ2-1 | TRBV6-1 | ASSEDGQGRGNEQF
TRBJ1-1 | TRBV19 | ASSIFGHTEAF
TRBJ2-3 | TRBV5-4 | ASSLSSGGTDTQY
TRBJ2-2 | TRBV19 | ASSIVAGPAGELF
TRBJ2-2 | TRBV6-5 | ASSYWTSGNTGELF
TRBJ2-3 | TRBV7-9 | ASSPPAGDTQY
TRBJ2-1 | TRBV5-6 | ASSHRQGFNEQF
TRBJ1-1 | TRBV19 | ASSIDLLGGDTEAF
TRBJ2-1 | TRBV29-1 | SVEAKEWGTSGPYNEQF
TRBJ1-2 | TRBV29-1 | SVEREGARDYGYT
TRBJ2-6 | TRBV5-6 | ASSLGSGANVLT
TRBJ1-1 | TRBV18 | ASSPTGRFTEAF
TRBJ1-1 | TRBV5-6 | ASSLFGERDTEAF
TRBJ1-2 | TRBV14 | ASSQRLSSNYGYT
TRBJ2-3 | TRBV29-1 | SVEDGTARTPADTQY
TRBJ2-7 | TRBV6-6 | ASSYSRGEFYEQY
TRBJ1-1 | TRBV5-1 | ASTFLENTEAF
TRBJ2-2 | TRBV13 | ATDVSGRGGELF
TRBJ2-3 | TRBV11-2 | ASSFGAGSTDTQY
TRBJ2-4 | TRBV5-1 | ASKHQSRY
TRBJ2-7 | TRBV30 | AWSEGNYYEQY
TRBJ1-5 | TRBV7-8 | ASSLAGRTYSNQPQH
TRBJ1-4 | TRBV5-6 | ASSLGANEKLF
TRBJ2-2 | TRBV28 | ASSLPGLAGNTGELF
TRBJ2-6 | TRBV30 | AWSSGLGANVLT